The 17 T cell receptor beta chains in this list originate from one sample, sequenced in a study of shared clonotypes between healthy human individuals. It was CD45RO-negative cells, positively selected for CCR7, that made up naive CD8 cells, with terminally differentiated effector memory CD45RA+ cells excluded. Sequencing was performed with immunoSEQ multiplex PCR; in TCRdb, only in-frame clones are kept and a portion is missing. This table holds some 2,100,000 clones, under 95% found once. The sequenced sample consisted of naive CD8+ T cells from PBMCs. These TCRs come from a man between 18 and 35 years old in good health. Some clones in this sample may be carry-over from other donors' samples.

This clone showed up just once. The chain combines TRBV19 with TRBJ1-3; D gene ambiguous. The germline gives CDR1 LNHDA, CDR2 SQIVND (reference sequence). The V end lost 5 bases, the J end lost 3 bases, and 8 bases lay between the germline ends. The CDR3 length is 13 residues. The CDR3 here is CASSRANGNTIYF. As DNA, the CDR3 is TGTGCCAGTAGTCGGGCGAATGGAAACACCATATATTTT.

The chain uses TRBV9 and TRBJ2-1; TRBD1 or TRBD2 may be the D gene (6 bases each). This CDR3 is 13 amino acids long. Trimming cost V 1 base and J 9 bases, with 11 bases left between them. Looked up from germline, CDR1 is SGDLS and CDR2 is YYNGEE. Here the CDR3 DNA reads TGTGCCAGCAGCGTAAGGGGGGTAGGTGAGCAGTTCTTC. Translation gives CASSVRGVGEQFF.

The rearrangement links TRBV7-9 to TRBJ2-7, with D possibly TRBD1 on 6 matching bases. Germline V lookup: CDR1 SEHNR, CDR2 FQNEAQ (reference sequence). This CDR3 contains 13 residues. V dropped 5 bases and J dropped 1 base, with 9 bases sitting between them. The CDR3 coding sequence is TGTGCCAGCAGCGACAGGACATCCTACGAGCAGTACTTC. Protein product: CASSDRTSYEQYF.

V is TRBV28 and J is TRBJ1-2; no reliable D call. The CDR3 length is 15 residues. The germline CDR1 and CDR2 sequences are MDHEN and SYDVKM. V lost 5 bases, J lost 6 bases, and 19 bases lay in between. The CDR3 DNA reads TGTGCCAGCAGTAACACCGGAGGCCTCGAGGATGGCTACACCTTC. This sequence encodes CASSNTGGLEDGYTF.

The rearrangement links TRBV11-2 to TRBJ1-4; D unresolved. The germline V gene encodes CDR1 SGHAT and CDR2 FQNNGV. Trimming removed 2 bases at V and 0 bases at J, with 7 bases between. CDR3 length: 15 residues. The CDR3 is CASSLRPSTNEKLFF. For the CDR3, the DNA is TGTGCCAGCAGCTTAAGACCCTCAACTAATGAAAAACTGTTTTTT. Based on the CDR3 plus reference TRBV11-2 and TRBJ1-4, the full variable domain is EAGVAQSPRYKIIEKRQSVAFWCNPISGHATLYWYQQILGQGPKLLIQFQNNGVVDDSQLPKDRFSAERLKGVDSTLKIQPAKLEDSAVYLCASSLRPSTNEKLFFGSGTQLSVL.

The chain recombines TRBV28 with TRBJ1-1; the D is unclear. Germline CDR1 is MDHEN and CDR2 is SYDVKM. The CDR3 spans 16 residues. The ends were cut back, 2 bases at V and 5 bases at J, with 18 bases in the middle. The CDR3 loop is CASSLRAGGGRTEAFF. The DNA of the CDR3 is TGTGCCAGCAGTTTACGAGCGGGCGGAGGGCGAACTGAAGCTTTCTTT.

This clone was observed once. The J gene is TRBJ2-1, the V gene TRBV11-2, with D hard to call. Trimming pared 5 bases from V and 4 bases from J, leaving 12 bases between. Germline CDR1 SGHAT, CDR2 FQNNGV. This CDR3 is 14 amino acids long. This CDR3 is CASSPLPNYNEQFF. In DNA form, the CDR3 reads TGTGCCAGCAGCCCTTTACCGAATTACAATGAGCAGTTCTTC.

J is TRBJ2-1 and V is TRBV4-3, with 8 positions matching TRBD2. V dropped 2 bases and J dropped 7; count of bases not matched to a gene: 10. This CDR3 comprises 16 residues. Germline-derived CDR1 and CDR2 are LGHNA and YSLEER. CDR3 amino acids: CASSQTFGTRKNEQFF. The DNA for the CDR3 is TGCGCCAGCAGCCAAACTTTTGGGACTAGAAAAAATGAGCAGTTCTTC.

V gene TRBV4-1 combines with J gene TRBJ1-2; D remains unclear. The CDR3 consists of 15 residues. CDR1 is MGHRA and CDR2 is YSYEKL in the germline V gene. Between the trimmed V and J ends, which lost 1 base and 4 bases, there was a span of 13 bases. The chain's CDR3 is CASSQVLATSYGYTF. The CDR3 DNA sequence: TGCGCCAGCAGCCAAGTCTTGGCAACGAGCTATGGCTACACCTTC.

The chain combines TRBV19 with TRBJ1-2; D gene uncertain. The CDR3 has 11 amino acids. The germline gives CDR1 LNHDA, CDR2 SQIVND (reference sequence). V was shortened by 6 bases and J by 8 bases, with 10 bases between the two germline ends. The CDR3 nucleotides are TGTGCCAGTAGAGGACTAAGGGGCTACACCTTC. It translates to CASRGLRGYTF. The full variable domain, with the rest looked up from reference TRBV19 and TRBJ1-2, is DGGITQSPKYLFRKEGQNVTLSCEQNLNHDAMYWYRQDPGQGLRLIYYSQIVNDFQKGDIAEGYSVSREKKESFPLTVTSAQKNPTAFYLCASRGLRGYTFGSGTRLTVV.

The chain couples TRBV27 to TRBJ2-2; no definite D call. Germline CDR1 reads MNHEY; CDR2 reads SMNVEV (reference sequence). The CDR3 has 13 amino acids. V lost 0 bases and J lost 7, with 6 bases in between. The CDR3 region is CASSLSAVGELFF. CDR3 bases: TGTGCCAGCAGTTTATCGGCGGTCGGGGAGCTGTTTTTT.

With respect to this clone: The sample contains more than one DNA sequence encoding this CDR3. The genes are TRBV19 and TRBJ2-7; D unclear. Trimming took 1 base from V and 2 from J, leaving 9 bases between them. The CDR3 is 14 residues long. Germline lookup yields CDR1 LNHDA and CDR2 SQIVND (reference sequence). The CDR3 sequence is CASSIGVSTYEQYF. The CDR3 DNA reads TGTGCCAGTAGTATAGGGGTTAGCACCTACGAGCAGTACTTC.

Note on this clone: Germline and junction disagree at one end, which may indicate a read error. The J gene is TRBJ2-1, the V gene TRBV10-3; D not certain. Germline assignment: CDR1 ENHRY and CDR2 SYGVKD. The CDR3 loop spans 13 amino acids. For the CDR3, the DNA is TGCCCACGGGCGGAACCTTCTTACAATGAGCAGTTCTTC. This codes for CPRAEPSYNEQFF.

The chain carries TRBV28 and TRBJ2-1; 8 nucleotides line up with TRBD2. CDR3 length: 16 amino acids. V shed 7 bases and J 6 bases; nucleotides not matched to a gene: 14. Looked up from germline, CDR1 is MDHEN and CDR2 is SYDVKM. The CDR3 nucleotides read TGTGCCAGCACCACGATGGCTAGCGGGTGGGGCAATGAGCAGTTCTTC. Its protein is CASTTMASGWGNEQFF.

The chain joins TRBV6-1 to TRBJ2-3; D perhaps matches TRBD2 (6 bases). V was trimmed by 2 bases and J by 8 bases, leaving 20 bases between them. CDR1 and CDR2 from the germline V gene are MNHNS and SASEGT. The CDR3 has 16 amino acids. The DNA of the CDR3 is TGTGCCAGCAGTGAATTCGAATTGTCCGTGGGAGGTACGCAGTATTTT. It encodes CASSEFELSVGGTQYF.

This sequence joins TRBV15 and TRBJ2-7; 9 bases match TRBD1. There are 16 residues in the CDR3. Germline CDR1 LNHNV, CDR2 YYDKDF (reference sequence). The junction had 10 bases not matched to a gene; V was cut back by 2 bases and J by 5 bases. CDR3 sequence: CATSRSLGQGSHEQYF. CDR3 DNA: TGTGCCACCAGCAGATCCCTTGGACAGGGGAGCCACGAGCAGTACTTC.

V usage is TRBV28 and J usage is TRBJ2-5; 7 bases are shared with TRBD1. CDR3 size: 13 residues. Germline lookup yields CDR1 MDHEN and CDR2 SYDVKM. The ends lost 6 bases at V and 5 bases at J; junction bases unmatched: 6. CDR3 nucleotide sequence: TGTGCCAGCAGCGACAGGGCGGAGGAGACCCAGTACTTC. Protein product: CASSDRAEETQYF.